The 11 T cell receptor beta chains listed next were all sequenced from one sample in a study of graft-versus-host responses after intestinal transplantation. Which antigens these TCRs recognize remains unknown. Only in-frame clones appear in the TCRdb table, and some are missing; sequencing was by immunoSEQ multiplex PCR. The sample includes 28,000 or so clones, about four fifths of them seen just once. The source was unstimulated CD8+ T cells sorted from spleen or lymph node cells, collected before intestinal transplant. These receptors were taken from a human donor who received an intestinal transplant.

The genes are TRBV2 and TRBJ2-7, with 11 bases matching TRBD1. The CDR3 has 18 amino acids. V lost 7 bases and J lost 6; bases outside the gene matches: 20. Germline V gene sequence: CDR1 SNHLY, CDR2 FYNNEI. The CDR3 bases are TGTGCCAGCAACCGGCCCGCAGTGATCAGGACAGGGGGCGCCGAGCAGTACTTC. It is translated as CASNRPAVIRTGGAEQYF.

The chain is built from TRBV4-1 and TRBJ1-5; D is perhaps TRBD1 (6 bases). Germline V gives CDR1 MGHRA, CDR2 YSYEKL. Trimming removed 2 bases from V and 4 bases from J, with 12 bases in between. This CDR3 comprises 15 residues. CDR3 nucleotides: TGCGCCAGCAGCCAACCTGGACAGTTAAATCAGCCCCAGCATTTT. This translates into CASSQPGQLNQPQHF.

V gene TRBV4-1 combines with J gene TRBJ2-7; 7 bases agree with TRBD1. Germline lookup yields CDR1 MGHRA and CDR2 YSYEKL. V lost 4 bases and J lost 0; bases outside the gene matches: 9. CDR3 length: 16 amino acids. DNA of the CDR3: TGCGCCAGCAGCCCAGTAGGACAGGACACCTCCTACGAGCAGTACTTC. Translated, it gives CASSPVGQDTSYEQYF.

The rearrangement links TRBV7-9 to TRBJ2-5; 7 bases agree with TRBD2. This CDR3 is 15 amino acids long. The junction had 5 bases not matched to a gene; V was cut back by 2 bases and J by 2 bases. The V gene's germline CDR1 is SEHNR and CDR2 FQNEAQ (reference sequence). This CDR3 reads CASSLTGLGQETQYF. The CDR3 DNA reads TGTGCCAGCAGCTTAACAGGACTAGGGCAAGAGACCCAGTACTTC. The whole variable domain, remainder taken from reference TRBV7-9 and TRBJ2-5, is DTGVSQNPRHKITKRGQNVTFRCDPISEHNRLYWYRQTLGQGPEFLTYFQNEAQLEKSRLLSDRFSAERPKGSFSTLEIQRTEQGDSAMYLCASSLTGLGQETQYFGPGTRLLVL.

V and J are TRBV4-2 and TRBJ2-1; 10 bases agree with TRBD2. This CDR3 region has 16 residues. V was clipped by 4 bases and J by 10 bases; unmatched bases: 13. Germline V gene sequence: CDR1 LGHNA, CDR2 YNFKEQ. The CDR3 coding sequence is TGTGCCAGCAGCCGGCCTCTCAGCGGGGGGGCACAGGAGCAGTTCTTC. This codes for CASSRPLSGGAQEQFF.

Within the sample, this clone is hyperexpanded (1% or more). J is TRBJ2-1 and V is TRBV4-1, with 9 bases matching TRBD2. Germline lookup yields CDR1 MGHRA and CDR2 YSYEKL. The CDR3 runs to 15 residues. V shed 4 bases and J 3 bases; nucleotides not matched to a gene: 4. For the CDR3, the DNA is TGCGCCAGCAGCCCCTTTAGCGGGAGCTACAATGAGCAGTTCTTC. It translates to CASSPFSGSYNEQFF.

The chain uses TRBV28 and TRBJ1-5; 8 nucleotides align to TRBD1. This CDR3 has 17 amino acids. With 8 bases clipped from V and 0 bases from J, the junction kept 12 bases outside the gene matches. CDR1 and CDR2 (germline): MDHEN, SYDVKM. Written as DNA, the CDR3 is TGTGCCAGCCGGGGGACAGGCGACACCTATAGCAATCAGCCCCAGCATTTT. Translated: CASRGTGDTYSNQPQHF.

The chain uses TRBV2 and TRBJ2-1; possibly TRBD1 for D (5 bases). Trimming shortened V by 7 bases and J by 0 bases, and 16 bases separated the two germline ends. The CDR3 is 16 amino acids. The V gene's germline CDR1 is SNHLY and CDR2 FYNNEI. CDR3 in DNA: TGTGCCAGCAAATTAAGACAGCCTCGCTCCTACAATGAGCAGTTCTTC. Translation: CASKLRQPRSYNEQFF.

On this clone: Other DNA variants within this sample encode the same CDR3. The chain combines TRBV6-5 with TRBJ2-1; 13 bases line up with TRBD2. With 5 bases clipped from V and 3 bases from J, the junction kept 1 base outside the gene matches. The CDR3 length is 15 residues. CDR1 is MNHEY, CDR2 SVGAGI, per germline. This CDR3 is CASSRLAGGYNEQFF. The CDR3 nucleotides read TGTGCCAGCAGTCGACTAGCGGGGGGCTACAATGAGCAGTTCTTC.

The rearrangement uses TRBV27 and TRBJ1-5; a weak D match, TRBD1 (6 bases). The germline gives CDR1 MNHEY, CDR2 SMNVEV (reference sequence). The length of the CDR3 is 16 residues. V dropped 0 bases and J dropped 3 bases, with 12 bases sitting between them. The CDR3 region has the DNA TGTGCCAGCAGTTTATCGACGGACAGTATCAATCAGCCCCAGCATTTT. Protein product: CASSLSTDSINQPQHF.

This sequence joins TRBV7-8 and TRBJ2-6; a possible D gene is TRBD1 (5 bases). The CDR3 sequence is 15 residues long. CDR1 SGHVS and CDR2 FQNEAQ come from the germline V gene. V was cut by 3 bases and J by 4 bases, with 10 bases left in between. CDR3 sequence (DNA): TGTGCCAGCAGCTTCTCAGGGTACGGGGCCAACGTCCTGACTTTC. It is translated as CASSFSGYGANVLTF.